Included here is one TCR beta chain sequence, with context. As yet, its antigen is unknown. These data belong to a study of PD-L1 blockade in urothelial cancer. At the level of the study: Bladder-origin urothelial cancer in males described twenty-five of the 29 patients. Typically, measured as a median, blood samples had roughly 140,000 T cells.

Spiked synthetic TCR analogs estimated absolute template abundance per PCR. The repertoire was sequenced with immunoSEQ multiplex PCR; TCRdb's copy has only in-frame clones and lacks some. In the table there are 120,000 or so clones, 86% of which are singletons. The time point here: peripheral blood 6 weeks after treatment start. Trimming stripped 2 bases from V and 5 bases from J, with 10 bases between. Germline assignment: CDR1 SGHTA and CDR2 FQGTGA. CDR3 length equals 14 residues. Broader study findings: Patients with durable benefit had greater blood expansion of tumor-associated TCR clones 3 weeks into treatment.

The TCR comes from a man in his fifties with urothelial cancer. The specimen comprised PBMCs, sampled around atezolizumab (anti-PD-L1) treatment. The rearrangement joins TRBV7-3 to TRBJ2-1; weak D call: TRBD2 (5 bases). CDR3 nucleotides: TGTGCCAGCAGCTTAGGGCTAGCCAACAATGAGCAGTTCTTC. Protein product: CASSLGLANNEQFF. Together with reference TRBV7-3 and TRBJ2-1, the CDR3 gives the full variable domain: GAGVSQTPSNKVTEKGKYVELRCDPISGHTALYWYRQSLGQGPEFLIYFQGTGAADDSGLPNDRFFAVRPEGSVSTLKIQRTERGDSAVYLCASSLGLANNEQFFGPGTRLTVL.